A single sample gave rise to the 24 T cell receptor beta chains below, sequenced in a study of blood T cells in healthy people across ages. Through a sample-barcoded 5' primer and a J-beta primer mix, a second PCR was run for about 6 to 12 cycles. MiXCR was run by TCRdb on the 5' RACE reads, yielding one entry per CDR3 protein. The table has some 900,000 distinct CDR3 sequences, around 48% seen once. The sequenced sample was blood. The receptors derive from a man in his thirties or forties in good health.

This clonotype was counted between two and nine times. The chain employs TRBV7-9 and TRBJ1-2; a possible D gene is TRBD1 (5 bases). V shed 5 bases and J shed 0 bases, with 28 bases lying between them. Germline CDR1 is SEHNR and CDR2 is FQNEAQ (reference sequence). This CDR3 comprises 20 residues. CDR3 DNA: TGTGCCAGCAGCCCTTTCGTGGGGTCCAGGGTAGGATCCACTAACTATGGCTACACCTTC. Protein product: CASSPFVGSRVGSTNYGYTF.

The chain joins TRBV10-3 to TRBJ2-4; TRBD2 might be the D (5 bases). TRBJ2-7 explains the end of the DNA better; the J call may be wrong. This CDR3 contains 15 residues. The germline CDR1 and CDR2 sequences are ENHRY and SYGVKD. CDR3 coding DNA: TGTGCCATCAGTGAGCAAATGACTACGCACTACGAGCAGTACTTC. Encoded protein: CAISEQMTTHYEQYF.

The chain employs TRBV11-2 and TRBJ2-5, with D perhaps being TRBD1 or TRBD2 (6 bases each). Germline lookup yields CDR1 SGHAT and CDR2 FQNNGV. The V end lost 5 bases, the J end lost 2 bases, and 12 bases lay between the germline ends. This CDR3 spans 14 amino acids. This CDR3 is CASSRGGMQETQYF. As DNA, the CDR3 is TGTGCCAGCAGCAGAGGGGGGATGCAAGAGACCCAGTACTTC.

As regards this clonotype: An end of the junction differs from the germline gene, which may be a read error. The chain uses TRBV5-1 and TRBJ2-1; 8 bases align to TRBD2. The V gene's germline CDR1 is SGHRS and CDR2 YFSETQ. This CDR3 is built from 14 residues. CDR3 sequence (DNA): TGCGCCATCAGCTCCGCGGGAGGATACAATGAGCAGTTCTTC. Its protein is CAISSAGGYNEQFF.

This clonotype has ten or more counts. J is TRBJ2-1 and V is TRBV20-1; no firm D call. Looked up from germline, CDR1 is DFQATT and CDR2 is SNEGSKA (reference sequence). V lost 6 bases to trimming and J lost 7 bases, with 10 bases between them. There are 11 residues in the CDR3. This CDR3 is CSAGRINEQFF. The CDR3 coding sequence is TGCAGTGCGGGCAGGATAAATGAGCAGTTCTTC.

This sequence joins TRBV6-2 or TRBV6-3 and TRBJ2-7, with TRBD2 matching over 8 bases. The DNA end favors TRBJ2-5, so the J call may be wrong. The CDR3 is 15 residues long. Germline V gives CDR1 MNHEY, CDR2 SVGEGT. The CDR3 sequence is CASSRRGALQETQYF. The CDR3 DNA reads TGTGCCAGCAGCAGGCGGGGGGCCCTACAAGAGACCCAGTACTTC.

J is TRBJ2-3 and V is TRBV5-1; D possibly corresponds to TRBD1 (6 bases). Deletions cut 4 bases from V and 4 bases from J, with 19 bases between. Germline values: CDR1 SGHRS, CDR2 YFSETQ. The CDR3 extends over 16 amino acids. The CDR3, as DNA: TGCGCCAGCAGCGCAGGGGTCCGGACACCCCCAGATACGCAGTATTTT. It translates to CASSAGVRTPPDTQYF.

V and J are TRBV14 and TRBJ2-7, with D perhaps TRBD1 (6 bases). The CDR3 extends over 15 amino acids. V was cut by 6 bases and J by 0 bases, with 15 bases left in between. Per germline, CDR1 SGHDN and CDR2 FVKESK. The CDR3 DNA follows: TGTGCCAGCAGATCTGGGACAACTCTCTCCTACGAGCAGTACTTC. The encoded protein is CASRSGTTLSYEQYF. Full variable domain (outside the CDR3, taken from reference TRBV14 and TRBJ2-7): EAGVTQFPSHSVIEKGQTVTLRCDPISGHDNLYWYRRVMGKEIKFLLHFVKESKQDESGMPNNRFLAERTGGTYSTLKVQPAELEDSGVYFCASRSGTTLSYEQYFGPGTRLTVT.

The chain links TRBV27 to TRBJ2-5; maybe TRBD1 (5 bases). The J call is doubtful: the DNA matches TRBJ2-7 better. CDR1 is MNHEY and CDR2 is SMNVEV in the germline V gene (reference sequence). CDR3 size: 14 residues. The CDR3 sequence is CASRLGPGLYEQYF. CDR3 nucleotide sequence: TGTGCCAGCAGGTTGGGGCCAGGCCTCTACGAGCAGTACTTC.

The rearrangement joins TRBV12-3 or TRBV12-4 to TRBJ2-7; a weak D match, TRBD1 (6 bases). The CDR3 runs 14 residues. Trimming took off 5 bases at V and 4 bases at J, with 15 bases between the two ends. The CDR3 bases are TGTGCCAGCAGTACACAGGGCCTTTCATACGAGCAGTACTTC. Translation gives CASSTQGLSYEQYF.

This clonotype occurred a few times. This sequence joins TRBV20-1 and TRBJ1-2; possibly TRBD1 for D (5 bases). The V and J ends lost 2 bases and 5 bases respectively, with 15 bases between them. The CDR3 sequence is 14 residues long. Germline V gene lookup returns CDR1 DFQATT and CDR2 SNEGSKA (reference sequence). The CDR3 here is CSARRAGRGYGYTF. CDR3 nucleotide sequence: TGCAGTGCTAGAAGGGCAGGACGGGGGTATGGCTACACCTTC.

This clonotype was recorded a few times. The chain is built from TRBV29-1 and TRBJ2-5, with TRBD1 matching 7 bases. The J segment lost 2 bases and the V segment lost 4 bases, leaving 4 bases of the junction unmatched. The V gene's germline CDR1 is SQVTM and CDR2 ANQGSEA. The CDR3 spans 13 residues. The CDR3 sequence: CSVVGTAQETQYF. The DNA for the CDR3 is TGCAGCGTTGTTGGGACAGCTCAAGAGACCCAGTACTTC.

The rearrangement uses TRBV27 and TRBJ2-1, with D possibly being TRBD2 (5 bases). Germline CDR1 and CDR2: MNHEY and SMNVEV (reference sequence). CDR3 length equals 12 residues. With 3 bases removed from V and 12 bases from J, the gap between germline ends came to 12 bases. CDR3 DNA sequence: TGTGCCAGCAGTTTGACGGGGTTATCGCAGTTCTTC. Residues: CASSLTGLSQFF.

The chain employs TRBV20-1 and TRBJ2-1, with a possible D match to TRBD2 (7 bases). The germline V gene has CDR1 DFQATT and CDR2 SNEGSKA (reference sequence). This CDR3 has 16 amino acids. The V end lost 3 bases, the J end lost 6 bases, and 21 bases lay between the germline ends. This chain's CDR3 is CSASNPRGASINEQFF. The CDR3 DNA sequence: TGCAGTGCTAGTAACCCCCGGGGGGCCTCCATCAATGAGCAGTTCTTC.

This clonotype showed up just a few times. The V call is TRBV5-5, the J call TRBJ2-7, with no clear D. The CDR3 sequence is 15 residues long. Germline CDR1 reads SGHKS; CDR2 reads YYEKEE (reference sequence). V lost 0 bases, J lost 4 bases, and 14 bases lay in between. The CDR3 reads CASSLAPDPIYEQYF. CDR3 coding DNA: TGTGCCAGCAGCTTGGCTCCCGACCCCATATACGAGCAGTACTTC. Full variable domain (outside the CDR3, taken from reference TRBV5-5 and TRBJ2-7): DAGVTQSPTHLIKTRGQQVTLRCSPISGHKSVSWYQQVLGQGPQFIFQYYEKEERGRGNFPDRFSARQFPNYSSELNVNALLLGDSALYLCASSLAPDPIYEQYFGPGTRLTVT.

The V and J genes are TRBV7-2 and TRBJ2-1; the match to TRBD2 covers 14 bases. V shed 6 bases, J shed 5 bases, and the junction held 9 bases outside the gene matches. Germline values: CDR1 SGHTA, CDR2 FQGNSA. CDR3 size: 17 residues. CDR3 residues: CASSPGLAGGRNNEQFF. The CDR3 coding sequence is TGTGCCAGCAGTCCTGGACTAGCGGGGGGCCGTAACAATGAGCAGTTCTTC.

J is TRBJ2-1 and V is TRBV10-3, with TRBD2 as a possible D gene (5 bases). Trimming left V 6 bases short and J 14 bases short, with 17 bases between. The germline gives CDR1 ENHRY, CDR2 SYGVKD. The CDR3 has 12 amino acids. Here the CDR3 DNA reads TGTGCCATCAGGGAGGAACGGGGTAGAAAGTTCTTC. Amino acids: CAIREERGRKFF.

This chain links TRBV6-5 with TRBJ2-7; no firm D call. Trimming took 2 bases from V and 4 from J, leaving 12 bases between them. The CDR3 covers 14 residues. CDR1 is MNHEY, CDR2 SVGAGI, per germline. The CDR3 here is CASSYRPAEYEQYF. The CDR3 coding sequence is TGTGCCAGCAGTTACAGGCCCGCGGAGTACGAGCAGTACTTC.

V gene TRBV6-6 combines with J gene TRBJ1-4; TRBD1 aligns across 8 bases. The length of the CDR3 is 15 residues. Trimming cost V 6 bases and J 4 bases; bases outside gene matches: 7. Germline V gene data show CDR1 as MNHNY and CDR2 as SVGAGI (reference sequence). For the CDR3, the DNA is TGTGCCAGCAGCCGGACAGGGCGGGTTAATGAAAAACTGTTTTTT. The encoded protein is CASSRTGRVNEKLFF.

J is TRBJ1-3 and V is TRBV5-1; 7 nucleotides align to TRBD1. From germline, CDR1 is SGHRS and CDR2 YFSETQ. This CDR3 is 14 amino acids long. Trimming took 6 bases from V and 0 from J; bases not matched to a gene: 3. The CDR3 reads CASMRDSSGNTIYF. CDR3 DNA: TGCGCCAGCATGCGGGACAGCTCTGGAAACACCATATATTTT.

The chain is built from TRBV27 and TRBJ2-5; weak D call: TRBD1 (7 bases). Trimming removed 6 bases at V and 5 bases at J, with 16 bases between. This CDR3 region has 14 residues. CDR1 and CDR2 from the germline V gene are MNHEY and SMNVEV (reference sequence). The CDR3: CASRRPGGSETQYF. The CDR3 nucleotides read TGTGCCAGCAGACGCCCAGGGGGGTCGGAGACCCAGTACTTC.

V usage is TRBV10-3 and J usage is TRBJ2-7; D gene ambiguous. Germline V CDR1 and CDR2: ENHRY, SYGVKD. The CDR3 loop spans 14 amino acids. V lost 4 bases, J lost 2 bases, and 12 bases lay in between. CDR3 region: CAISGSSQPYEQYF. DNA for the CDR3: TGTGCCATCAGTGGATCGAGTCAACCCTACGAGCAGTACTTC.

This clonotype is large by share. The J gene is TRBJ2-2, the V gene TRBV2; D not resolved. This CDR3 contains 15 residues. Trimming left V 3 bases short and J 0 bases short, with 8 bases between. Germline V lookup: CDR1 SNHLY, CDR2 FYNNEI. The CDR3 reads CASSDGPANTGELFF. The CDR3 DNA is TGTGCCAGCAGTGATGGTCCCGCGAACACCGGGGAGCTGTTTTTT.

This clonotype was observed a handful of times. The rearrangement links TRBV7-9 to TRBJ2-3; the D is unclear. The CDR3 runs to 13 residues. Germline V lookup: CDR1 SEHNR, CDR2 FQNEAQ (reference sequence). V was trimmed by 0 bases and J by 6 bases, leaving 7 bases between them. The CDR3 reads CASSLALADTQYF. CDR3 sequence (DNA): TGTGCCAGCAGCTTAGCGCTTGCGGATACGCAGTATTTT.